The 26 T cell receptor beta chains listed next were all sequenced from one sample in a study of T-cell memory formation after mild COVID-19. MiXCR, run by TCRdb on the 5' RACE reads, gives a single entry per CDR3 protein. The sample carries 450,000 to 650,000 distinct CDR3 sequences, roughly 18% recorded once. Sequenced sample: PBMCs or a T cell subset sorted from them (not recorded which). The receptors were sampled from an adult woman who had mild COVID-19 (a few samples of this study predate the infection). Cell type and time point are not known.

This chain uses TRBV4-2 with TRBJ2-5; D is ambiguous. Germline loops: CDR1 LGHNA, CDR2 YNFKEQ. This CDR3 is built from 13 residues. V lost 0 bases to trimming and J lost 5 bases, with 7 bases between them. The CDR3: CASSQDIDETQYF. The CDR3 DNA is TGTGCCAGCAGCCAAGATATTGACGAGACCCAGTACTTC.

The chain is built from TRBV20-1 and TRBJ2-7, with 10 bases fitting TRBD2. Germline lookup yields CDR1 DFQATT and CDR2 SNEGSKA (reference sequence). The CDR3 consists of 14 residues. V was clipped by 5 bases and J by 3 bases; unmatched bases: 7. This chain's CDR3 is CSARPGLAIYEQYF. The CDR3 nucleotides are TGCAGTGCTCGCCCGGGACTAGCGATCTACGAGCAGTACTTC.

This clonotype was observed a few times. The J gene is TRBJ2-5, the V gene TRBV20-1; TRBD2 agrees at 9 bases. The CDR3 sequence is 13 residues long. V shed 1 base, J shed 5 bases, and the junction held 2 bases outside the gene matches. The germline gives CDR1 DFQATT, CDR2 SNEGSKA (reference sequence). In DNA form, the CDR3 reads TGCAGTGCTAGAGGAGCGGGGGGTGAGACCCAGTACTTC. This sequence encodes CSARGAGGETQYF.

The chain combines TRBV5-1 with TRBJ1-1, with 7 positions matching TRBD1. Germline loops: CDR1 SGHRS, CDR2 YFSETQ. V trimming: 3 bases; J trimming: 6 bases; junction bases outside the gene matches: 5. This CDR3 comprises 13 residues. CDR3 region: CASSWNRGAEAFF. In DNA form, the CDR3 reads TGCGCCAGCAGCTGGAACAGGGGCGCTGAAGCTTTCTTT.

The table lists this clonotype with many counts. The gene calls are TRBV19 and TRBJ1-5; 8 bases align to TRBD1. This CDR3 comprises 13 residues. In germline, CDR1 is LNHDA, CDR2 SQIVND (reference sequence). The trim removed 5 bases at V and 7 bases at J, leaving 4 bases unmatched. CDR3 DNA: TGTGCCAGTAGTCAGGGGGCTCGGCAGCCCCAGCATTTT. The encoded protein is CASSQGARQPQHF.

A few counts support this clonotype. The chain is built from TRBV6-5 and TRBJ1-5, with 8 bases aligning to TRBD1. The CDR3 contains 15 residues. The germline V gene has CDR1 MNHEY and CDR2 SVGAGI. Losses at the gene ends were 6 bases for V and 9 bases for J; bases not matched to a gene: 13. The CDR3 sequence is CASRGKTGASGPQHF. The CDR3 DNA reads as TGTGCCAGCAGGGGAAAGACAGGGGCCTCGGGGCCCCAGCATTTT.

In this sample, this clonotype turned up a few times. The rearrangement uses TRBV5-1 and TRBJ2-1; TRBD1 agrees at 8 bases. Germline V gene data show CDR1 as SGHRS and CDR2 as YFSETQ. With 4 bases clipped from V and 5 bases from J, the junction kept 5 bases outside the gene matches. This CDR3 is 14 amino acids long. In DNA, the CDR3 is TGCGCCAGCAGCCACGGACAGGGAGACAATGAGCAGTTCTTC. The encoded protein is CASSHGQGDNEQFF.

The rearrangement joins TRBV6-2 or TRBV6-3 to TRBJ2-5; 10 nucleotides match TRBD1. V was clipped by 5 bases and J by 0 bases; unmatched bases: 3. Germline CDR1 MNHEY, CDR2 SVGEGT. This CDR3 region has 15 residues. The CDR3 nucleotides read TGTGCCAGCAGTGCCGGGACAGGGGACCAAGAGACCCAGTACTTC. Residues: CASSAGTGDQETQYF.

Only a few counts were recorded for this clonotype. The V gene is TRBV5-1, the J gene TRBJ2-5; no definite D call. The germline V and J ends were trimmed by 4 bases and 2 bases, with 18 bases remaining between them. There are 16 residues in the CDR3. Germline lookup yields CDR1 SGHRS and CDR2 YFSETQ. CDR3 nucleotide sequence: TGCGCCAGCAGCCCCCCCAAGGCCGTCCCACAAGAGACCCAGTACTTC. Translated: CASSPPKAVPQETQYF.

In its sample, this clonotype was seen a few times. V is TRBV3-1 and J is TRBJ2-1; a possible D gene is TRBD1 (7 bases). The CDR3 is 15 amino acids. V lost 3 bases and J 5 bases, leaving 14 bases between the germline ends. Germline V CDR1 and CDR2: LGHDT, YNNKEL (reference sequence). DNA of the CDR3: TGTGCCAGCAGCCAGGCAGGGGGGAGACACAATGAGCAGTTCTTC. Its protein product is CASSQAGGRHNEQFF.

The rearrangement uses TRBV7-9 and TRBJ1-4; no firm D call. Trimming took off 0 bases at V and 8 bases at J, with 7 bases between the two ends. From germline, CDR1 is SEHNR and CDR2 FQNEAQ (reference sequence). There are 13 residues in the CDR3. CDR3 residues: CASSLADLEKLFF. The CDR3, as DNA: TGTGCCAGCAGCTTAGCGGATCTAGAAAAACTGTTTTTT.

In this sample, this clonotype turned up a few times. The chain links TRBV12-3 or TRBV12-4 to TRBJ2-7, with D possibly matching TRBD1 (6 bases). CDR3 length equals 13 residues. V lost 7 bases and J lost 2, with 12 bases in between. The CDR3 coding sequence is TGTGCCAGCACCAGGGACACGACCTACGAGCAGTACTTC. Its protein is CASTRDTTYEQYF.

This clonotype has a count of ten or more. The V call is TRBV25-1, the J call TRBJ2-5; TRBD2 aligns across 8 bases. The germline V gene has CDR1 MGHDK and CDR2 SYGVNS. This CDR3 region has 16 residues. Trimming removed 1 base from V and 3 bases from J; junction bases left unmatched: 7. The CDR3 sequence: CASSEFRGGFKETQYF. The CDR3 DNA follows: TGTGCCAGCAGTGAATTTCGGGGGGGCTTCAAAGAGACCCAGTACTTC.

The chain couples TRBV6-1 to TRBJ2-7; D possibly corresponds to TRBD1 (6 bases). Germline lookup yields CDR1 MNHNS and CDR2 SASEGT. The V end lost 6 bases, the J end lost 2 bases, and 17 bases lay between the germline ends. This CDR3 is built from 15 residues. The chain's CDR3 is CASRKGAGVTYEQYF. The DNA of the CDR3 is TGTGCCAGCAGGAAGGGTGCAGGGGTGACCTACGAGCAGTACTTC.

The sample holds a few counts of this clonotype. Here the CDR3 DNA reads TGTGCCAGCAGTTACATCTGGACAGACATCAATCAGCCCCAGCATTTT. Translation gives CASSYIWTDINQPQHF. This chain links TRBV6-2 or TRBV6-3 with TRBJ1-5, with a tentative D call TRBD1 (6 bases). The CDR3 is 16 residues long. Germline lookup yields CDR1 MNHEY and CDR2 SVGEGT. The ends were cut back, 2 bases at V and 3 bases at J, with 14 bases in the middle.

The chain joins TRBV29-1 to TRBJ2-7; D uncertain. The CDR3 contains 13 residues. The V gene's germline CDR1 is SQVTM and CDR2 ANQGSEA. V was pared by 3 bases and J by 2 bases, with 11 bases between. Written as DNA, the CDR3 is TGCAGCGTTGATGTTGGGTTACCCTACGAGCAGTACTTC. Translation gives CSVDVGLPYEQYF.

This clonotype was seen more than once but under ten times. The J gene is TRBJ1-4, the V gene TRBV20-1; 9 bases line up with TRBD1. The germline gives CDR1 DFQATT, CDR2 SNEGSKA (reference sequence). This CDR3 comprises 15 residues. Trimming removed 3 bases from V and 7 bases from J; junction bases left unmatched: 9. Here the CDR3 DNA reads TGCAGTGCTAGGGACGAGGACAGGGGAGGTGAAAAACTGTTTTTT. Protein: CSARDEDRGGEKLFF.

This clonotype has only a few counts. The gene calls are TRBV29-1 and TRBJ2-5; 8 positions match TRBD1. The V gene end was trimmed by 6 bases and the J gene end by 3 bases; junction bases not matched to a gene: 6. The CDR3 covers 13 residues. Germline V CDR1 and CDR2: SQVTM, ANQGSEA. Here the CDR3 DNA reads TGCAGCGTCGGACAGGGTCTAGAAGAGACCCAGTACTTC. The encoded protein is CSVGQGLEETQYF.

The chain recombines TRBV6-1 with TRBJ1-5; D remains unclear. This CDR3 comprises 10 residues. The ends were cut back, 3 bases at V and 7 bases at J, with 1 base in the middle. The germline gives CDR1 MNHNS, CDR2 SASEGT. The CDR3 DNA follows: TGTGCCAGCAGTGAGCAGCCCCAGCATTTT. Translated, it gives CASSEQPQHF.

The chain carries TRBV12-3 or TRBV12-4 and TRBJ2-5, with 10 bases identical to TRBD2. The CDR3 spans 15 residues. Trimming at V came to 1 base and at J to 5 bases, leaving 4 bases not matched to a gene. For the CDR3, the DNA is TGTGCCAGCAGTTTAGAGACTAGCGGGTATGAGACCCAGTACTTC. Translation gives CASSLETSGYETQYF.

This clonotype was picked up a small number of times. The chain employs TRBV6-5 and TRBJ2-2; D tentatively reads TRBD1 or TRBD2 (5 bases each). Germline V gene data show CDR1 as MNHEY and CDR2 as SVGAGI. The CDR3 runs to 15 residues. Deletions cut 2 bases from V and 5 bases from J, with 12 bases between. The CDR3 nucleotides are TGTGCCAGCAGTTACGAGGCAGGGAGAACCGGGGAGCTGTTTTTT. The encoded protein is CASSYEAGRTGELFF.

In this sample, this clonotype turned up a few times. The CDR3 coding sequence is TGTGCCAGCAGCCGTCAGGGTCCCTCACCCCTCCACTTT. It translates to CASSRQGPSPLHF. The chain joins TRBV7-8 to TRBJ1-6, with D possibly TRBD1 on 5 matching bases. The V gene lost 5 bases and the J gene lost 10 bases, with 12 bases spanning the gap. Germline V gene sequence: CDR1 SGHVS, CDR2 FQNEAQ. The CDR3 totals 13 residues.

This clonotype was counted between two and nine times. The chain has TRBV11-2 and TRBJ2-3; D tentatively reads TRBD1 or TRBD2 (5 bases each). Germline V CDR1 and CDR2: SGHAT, FQNNGV. V lost 7 bases to trimming and J lost 8 bases, with 10 bases between them. This CDR3 contains 11 residues. CDR3 residues: CASTGAGTQYF. DNA for the CDR3: TGTGCCAGCACCGGGGCGGGTACGCAGTATTTT.

The genes are TRBV9 and TRBJ1-4, with TRBD1 identical over 7 bases. The J segment lost 5 bases and the V segment lost 4 bases, leaving 8 bases of the junction unmatched. CDR3 size: 15 residues. CDR1 is SGDLS, CDR2 YYNGEE, per germline. The CDR3 bases are TGTGCCAGCAGCACCGGGGACAGCGTCAATGAAAAACTGTTTTTT. Amino acid sequence: CASSTGDSVNEKLFF.

The rearrangement links TRBV27 to TRBJ2-2, with 7 bases that match TRBD2. This CDR3 comprises 16 residues. The junction had 10 bases not matched to a gene; V was cut back by 4 bases and J by 5 bases. Germline V gene data show CDR1 as MNHEY and CDR2 as SMNVEV (reference sequence). The CDR3 nucleotides read TGTGCCAGCAGTTCCGGACCATGGGGGGGGACCGGGGAGCTGTTTTTT. Translation gives CASSSGPWGGTGELFF.

This clonotype has more than one count but fewer than ten. The CDR3 bases are TGTGCCAGCGGTAAAACCAACTACGAGCAGTACTTC. Translation: CASGKTNYEQYF. V usage is TRBV7-2 and J usage is TRBJ2-7; D is uncertain. The germline gives CDR1 SGHTA, CDR2 FQGNSA. Between the trimmed V and J ends, which lost 8 bases and 3 bases, there was a span of 11 bases. The CDR3 runs 12 residues.